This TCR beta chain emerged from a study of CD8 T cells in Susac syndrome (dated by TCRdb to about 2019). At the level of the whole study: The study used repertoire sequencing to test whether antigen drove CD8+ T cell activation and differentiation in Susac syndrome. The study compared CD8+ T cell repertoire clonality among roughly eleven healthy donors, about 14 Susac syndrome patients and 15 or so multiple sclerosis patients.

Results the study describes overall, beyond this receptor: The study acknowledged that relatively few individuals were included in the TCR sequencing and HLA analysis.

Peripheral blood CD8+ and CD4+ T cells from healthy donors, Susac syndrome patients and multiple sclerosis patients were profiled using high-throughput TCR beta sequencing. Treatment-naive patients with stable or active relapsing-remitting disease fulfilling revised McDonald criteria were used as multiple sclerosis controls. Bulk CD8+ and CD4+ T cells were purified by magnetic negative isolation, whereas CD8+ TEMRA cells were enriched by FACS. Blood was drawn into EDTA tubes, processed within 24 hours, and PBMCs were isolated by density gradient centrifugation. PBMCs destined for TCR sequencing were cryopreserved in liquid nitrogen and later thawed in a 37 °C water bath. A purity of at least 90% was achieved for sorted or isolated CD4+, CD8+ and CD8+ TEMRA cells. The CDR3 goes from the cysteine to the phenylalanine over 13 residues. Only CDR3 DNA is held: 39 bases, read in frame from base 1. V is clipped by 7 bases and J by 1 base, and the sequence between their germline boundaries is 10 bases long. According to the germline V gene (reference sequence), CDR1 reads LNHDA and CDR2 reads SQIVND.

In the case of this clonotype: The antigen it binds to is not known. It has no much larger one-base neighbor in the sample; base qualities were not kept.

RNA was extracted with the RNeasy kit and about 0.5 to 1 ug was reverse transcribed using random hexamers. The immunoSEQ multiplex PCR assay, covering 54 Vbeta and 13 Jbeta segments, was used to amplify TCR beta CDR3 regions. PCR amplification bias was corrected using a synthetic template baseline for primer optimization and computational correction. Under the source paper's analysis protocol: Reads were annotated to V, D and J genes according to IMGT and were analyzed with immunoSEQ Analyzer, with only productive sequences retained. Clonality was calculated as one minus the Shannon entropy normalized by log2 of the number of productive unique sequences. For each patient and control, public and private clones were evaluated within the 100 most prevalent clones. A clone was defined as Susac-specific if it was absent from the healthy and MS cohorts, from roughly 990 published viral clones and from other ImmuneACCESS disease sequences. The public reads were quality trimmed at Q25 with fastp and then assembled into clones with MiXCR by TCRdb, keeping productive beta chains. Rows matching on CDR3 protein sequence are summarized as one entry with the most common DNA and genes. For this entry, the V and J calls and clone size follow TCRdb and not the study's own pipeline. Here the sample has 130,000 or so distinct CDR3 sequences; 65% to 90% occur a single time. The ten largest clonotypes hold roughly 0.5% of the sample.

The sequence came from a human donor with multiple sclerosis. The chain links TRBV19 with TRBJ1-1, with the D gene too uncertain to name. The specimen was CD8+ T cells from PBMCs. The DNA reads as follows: TGTGCCAGTATACTCGGTTCGAACACTGAAGCTTTCTTT. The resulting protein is CASILGSNTEAFF.